This T cell receptor beta chain was recovered during a study of cytomegalovirus exposure and HLA in healthy donors. Study findings and constraints: One later analysis reportedly identified an Asian-associated ancestry cluster that showed fewer N-insertions than the roughly 620-donor mean. TRBV6-2, TRBV6-3 and some other V segments were unresolvable in 87-base-pair reads. Earlier analysis found most TCR beta V segments productive about 87% or about 30% of the time.

The PCR contained 60 Vbeta and 13 Jbeta primers. Original analysis: An analysis that came later counted 80 million or so unique TCR beta chains, roughly 11 million shared. Profiled with immunoSEQ multiplex PCR; TCRdb holds only in-frame clones, not every one. D and trimming come from the DNA, and the V and J calls and clone size come from that table. In the table there are 150,000 or so clones, around three quarters of which are singletons. Germline V lookup: CDR1 MNHNY, CDR2 SVGAGI (reference sequence). CDR3 length equals 14 residues. The V end was cut by 3 bases, the J end by 6 bases, with 14 bases between. This clone was seen a handful of times. Its antigen is unknown.

This chain links TRBV6-6 with TRBJ1-2; D gene unclear. This TCR came from a man aged 35 to 55 in good health and CMV-seronegative. Sequencing used PBMCs. The CDR3 loop reads CASSYLAGRDGYTF. The CDR3 DNA is TGTGCCAGCAGTTATTTGGCGGGGAGGGATGGCTACACCTTC.